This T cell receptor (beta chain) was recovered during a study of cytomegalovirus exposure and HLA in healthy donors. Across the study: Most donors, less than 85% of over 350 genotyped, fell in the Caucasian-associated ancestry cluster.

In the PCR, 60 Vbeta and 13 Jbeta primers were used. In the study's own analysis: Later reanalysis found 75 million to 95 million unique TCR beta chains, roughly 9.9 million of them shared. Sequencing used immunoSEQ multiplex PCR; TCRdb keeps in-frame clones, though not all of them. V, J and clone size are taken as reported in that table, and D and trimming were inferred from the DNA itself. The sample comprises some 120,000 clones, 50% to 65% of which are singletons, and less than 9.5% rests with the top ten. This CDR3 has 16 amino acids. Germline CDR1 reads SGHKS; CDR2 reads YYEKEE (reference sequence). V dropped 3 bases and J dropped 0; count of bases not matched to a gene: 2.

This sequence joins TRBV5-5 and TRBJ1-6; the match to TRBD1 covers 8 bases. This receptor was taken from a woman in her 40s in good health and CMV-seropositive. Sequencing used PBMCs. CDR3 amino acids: CASSSDRGSYNSPLHF. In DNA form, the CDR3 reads TGTGCCAGCAGCTCAGACAGGGGCTCCTATAATTCACCCCTCCACTTT.